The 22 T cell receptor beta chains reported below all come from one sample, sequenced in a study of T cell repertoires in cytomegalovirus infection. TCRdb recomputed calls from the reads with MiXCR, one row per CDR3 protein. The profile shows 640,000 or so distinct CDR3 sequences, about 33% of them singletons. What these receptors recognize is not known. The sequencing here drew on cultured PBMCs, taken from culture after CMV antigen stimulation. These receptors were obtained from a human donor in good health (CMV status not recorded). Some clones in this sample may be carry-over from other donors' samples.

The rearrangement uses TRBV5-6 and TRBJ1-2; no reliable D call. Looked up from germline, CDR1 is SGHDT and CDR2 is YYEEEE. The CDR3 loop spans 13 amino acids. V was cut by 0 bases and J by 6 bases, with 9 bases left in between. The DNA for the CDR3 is TGTGCCAGCAGCTTGGGAAGGAGGGATGGCTACACCTTC. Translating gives CASSLGRRDGYTF.

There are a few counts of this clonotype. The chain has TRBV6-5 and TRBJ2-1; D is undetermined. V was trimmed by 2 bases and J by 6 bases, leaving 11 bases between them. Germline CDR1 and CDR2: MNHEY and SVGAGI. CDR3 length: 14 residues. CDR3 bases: TGTGCCAGCAGTTACCGTGGATCTCCCAATGAGCAGTTCTTC. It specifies CASSYRGSPNEQFF.

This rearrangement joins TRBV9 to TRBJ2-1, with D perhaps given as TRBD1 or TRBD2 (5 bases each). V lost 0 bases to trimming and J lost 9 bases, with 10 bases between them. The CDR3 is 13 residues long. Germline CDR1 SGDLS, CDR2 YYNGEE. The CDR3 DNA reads TGTGCCAGCAGCGTAGTCGGGGCAGCTGAGCAGTTCTTC. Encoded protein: CASSVVGAAEQFF. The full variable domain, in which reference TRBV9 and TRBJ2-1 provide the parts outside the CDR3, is DSGVTQTPKHLITATGQRVTLRCSPRSGDLSVYWYQQSLDQGLQFLIQYYNGEERAKGNILERFSAQQFPDLHSELNLSSLELGDSALYFCASSVVGAAEQFFGPGTRLTVL.

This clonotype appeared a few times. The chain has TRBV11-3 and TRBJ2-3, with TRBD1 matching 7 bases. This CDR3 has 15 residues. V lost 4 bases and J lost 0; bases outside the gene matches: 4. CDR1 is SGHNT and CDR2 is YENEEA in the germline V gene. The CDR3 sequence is CASSSGTDSTDTQYF. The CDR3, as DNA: TGTGCCAGCAGCTCCGGGACAGATAGCACAGATACGCAGTATTTT.

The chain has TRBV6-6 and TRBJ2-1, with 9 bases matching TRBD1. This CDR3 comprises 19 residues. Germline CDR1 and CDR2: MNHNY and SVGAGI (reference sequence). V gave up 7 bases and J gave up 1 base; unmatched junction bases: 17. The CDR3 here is CASTTYTGGGTGSYNEQFF. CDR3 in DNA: TGTGCCAGCACCACTTATACCGGGGGCGGGACAGGGTCCTACAATGAGCAGTTCTTC.

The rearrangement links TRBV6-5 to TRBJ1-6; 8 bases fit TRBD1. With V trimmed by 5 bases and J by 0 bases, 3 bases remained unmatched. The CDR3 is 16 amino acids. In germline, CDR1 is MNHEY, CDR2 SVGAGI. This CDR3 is CASSRGTGSYNSPLHF. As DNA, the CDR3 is TGTGCCAGCAGTAGGGGGACAGGCTCCTATAATTCACCCCTCCACTTT.

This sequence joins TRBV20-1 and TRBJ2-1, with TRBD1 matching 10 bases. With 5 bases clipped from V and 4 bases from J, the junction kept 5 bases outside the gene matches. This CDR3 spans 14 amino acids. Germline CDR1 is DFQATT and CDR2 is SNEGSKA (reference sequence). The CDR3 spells CSAVPGQGYNEQFF. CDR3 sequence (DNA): TGCAGTGCTGTCCCGGGACAGGGGTACAATGAGCAGTTCTTC.

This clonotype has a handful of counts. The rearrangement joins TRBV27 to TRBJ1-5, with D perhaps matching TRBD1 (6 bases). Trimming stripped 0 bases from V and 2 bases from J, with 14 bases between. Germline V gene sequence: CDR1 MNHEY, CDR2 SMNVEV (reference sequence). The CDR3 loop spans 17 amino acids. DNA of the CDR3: TGTGCCAGCAGTTTATCGTTCAGGGGTCGGGGCAATCAGCCCCAGCATTTT. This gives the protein CASSLSFRGRGNQPQHF.

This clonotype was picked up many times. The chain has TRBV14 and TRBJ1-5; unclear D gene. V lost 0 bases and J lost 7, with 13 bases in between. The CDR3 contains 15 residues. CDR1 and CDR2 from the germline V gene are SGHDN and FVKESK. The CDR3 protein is CASSQDVRGGQPQHF. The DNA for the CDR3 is TGTGCCAGCAGCCAAGACGTCCGGGGAGGACAGCCCCAGCATTTT.

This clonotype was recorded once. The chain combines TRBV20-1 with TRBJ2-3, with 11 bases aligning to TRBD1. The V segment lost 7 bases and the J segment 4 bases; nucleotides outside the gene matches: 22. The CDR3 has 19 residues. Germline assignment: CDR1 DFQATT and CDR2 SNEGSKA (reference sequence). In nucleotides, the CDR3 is TGCAGTGGTTACAGGACAGGGGGCGCTTGGAACCGTCTACCAGATACGCAGTATTTT. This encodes CSGYRTGGAWNRLPDTQYF.

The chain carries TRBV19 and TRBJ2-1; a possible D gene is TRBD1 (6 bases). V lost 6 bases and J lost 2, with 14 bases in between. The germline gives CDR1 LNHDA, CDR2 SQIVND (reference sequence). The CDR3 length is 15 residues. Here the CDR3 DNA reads TGTGCCAGTAGCATACGGGCAGGGGCCTACAATGAGCAGTTCTTC. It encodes CASSIRAGAYNEQFF.

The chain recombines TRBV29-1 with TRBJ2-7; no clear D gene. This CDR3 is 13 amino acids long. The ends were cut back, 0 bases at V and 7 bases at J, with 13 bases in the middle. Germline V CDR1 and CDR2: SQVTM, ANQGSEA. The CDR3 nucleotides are TGCAGCGTTGAAGATCGTTCGGTCGGGGAGCAGTACTTC. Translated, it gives CSVEDRSVGEQYF.

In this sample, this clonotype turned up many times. CDR3 nucleotide sequence: TGTGCCAGCAGCTTTCTAGGTGTCGGAGAGACCCAGTACTTC. Translation: CASSFLGVGETQYF. The genes are TRBV7-2 and TRBJ2-5; D not certain. This CDR3 comprises 14 residues. Germline lookup yields CDR1 SGHTA and CDR2 FQGNSA. The V gene lost 3 bases and the J gene lost 4 bases, with 12 bases spanning the gap.

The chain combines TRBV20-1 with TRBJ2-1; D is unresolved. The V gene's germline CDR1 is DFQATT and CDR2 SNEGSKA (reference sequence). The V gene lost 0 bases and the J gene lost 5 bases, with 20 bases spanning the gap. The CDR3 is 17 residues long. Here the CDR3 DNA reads TGCAGTGCTAGAGATCTTGGCGGCAACCCAGCTGACAATGAGCAGTTCTTC. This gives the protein CSARDLGGNPADNEQFF.

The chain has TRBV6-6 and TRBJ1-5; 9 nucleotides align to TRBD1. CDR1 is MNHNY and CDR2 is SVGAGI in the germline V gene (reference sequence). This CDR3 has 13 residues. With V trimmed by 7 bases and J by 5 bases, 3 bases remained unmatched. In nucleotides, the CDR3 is TGTGCCAGCACCGGACAGGGGTATCAGCCCCAGCATTTT. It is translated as CASTGQGYQPQHF.

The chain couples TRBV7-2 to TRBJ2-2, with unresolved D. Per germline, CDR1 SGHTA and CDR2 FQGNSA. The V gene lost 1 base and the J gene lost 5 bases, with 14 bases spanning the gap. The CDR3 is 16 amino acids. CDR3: CASSLVRSLGTGELFF. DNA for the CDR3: TGTGCCAGCAGCTTAGTTAGGTCCCTTGGTACCGGGGAGCTGTTTTTT. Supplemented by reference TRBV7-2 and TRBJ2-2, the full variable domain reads GAGVSQSPSNKVTEKGKDVELRCDPISGHTALYWYRQSLGQGLEFLIYFQGNSAPDKSGLPSDRFSAERTGGSVSTLTIQRTQQEDSAVYLCASSLVRSLGTGELFFGEGSRLTVL.

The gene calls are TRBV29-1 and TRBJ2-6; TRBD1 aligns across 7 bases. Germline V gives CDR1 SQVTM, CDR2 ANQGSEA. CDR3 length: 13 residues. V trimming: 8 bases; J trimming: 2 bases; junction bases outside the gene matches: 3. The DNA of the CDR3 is TGCAGCCCAGACAGGGCTGGGGCCAACGTCCTGACTTTC. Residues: CSPDRAGANVLTF.

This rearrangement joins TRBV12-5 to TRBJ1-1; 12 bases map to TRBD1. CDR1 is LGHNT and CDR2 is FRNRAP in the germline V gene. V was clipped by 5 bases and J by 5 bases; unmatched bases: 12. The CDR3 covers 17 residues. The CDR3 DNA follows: TGTGCTAGTGGTCCCACCCTGGGACAGGGGGCCATGACTGAAGCTTTCTTT. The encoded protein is CASGPTLGQGAMTEAFF.

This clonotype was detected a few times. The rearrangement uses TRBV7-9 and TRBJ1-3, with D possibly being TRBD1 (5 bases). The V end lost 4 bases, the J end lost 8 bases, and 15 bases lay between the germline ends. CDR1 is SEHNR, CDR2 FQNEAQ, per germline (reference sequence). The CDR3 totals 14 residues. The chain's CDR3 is CASSSSRGTHTIYF. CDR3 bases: TGTGCCAGCAGCTCCAGCCGGGGGACGCACACCATATATTTT.

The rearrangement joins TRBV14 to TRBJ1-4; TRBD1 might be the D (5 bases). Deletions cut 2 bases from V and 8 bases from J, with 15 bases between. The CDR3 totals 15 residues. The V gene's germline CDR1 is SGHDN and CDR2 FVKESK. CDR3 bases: TGTGCCAGCAGCCAAAGATGGGGGAGTACCGAAAAACTGTTTTTT. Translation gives CASSQRWGSTEKLFF.

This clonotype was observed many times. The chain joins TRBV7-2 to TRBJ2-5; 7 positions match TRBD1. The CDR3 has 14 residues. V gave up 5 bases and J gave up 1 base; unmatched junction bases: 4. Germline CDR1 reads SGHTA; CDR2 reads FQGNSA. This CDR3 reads CASSPDRAQETQYF. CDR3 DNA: TGTGCCAGCAGCCCAGACAGGGCCCAAGAGACCCAGTACTTC.

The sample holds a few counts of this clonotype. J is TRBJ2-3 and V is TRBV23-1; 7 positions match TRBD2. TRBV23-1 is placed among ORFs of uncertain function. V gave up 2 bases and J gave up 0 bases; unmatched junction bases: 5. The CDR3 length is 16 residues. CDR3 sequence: CASSQPSGTSTDTQYF. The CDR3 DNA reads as TGCGCCAGCAGTCAACCGAGCGGGACCAGCACAGATACGCAGTATTTT.